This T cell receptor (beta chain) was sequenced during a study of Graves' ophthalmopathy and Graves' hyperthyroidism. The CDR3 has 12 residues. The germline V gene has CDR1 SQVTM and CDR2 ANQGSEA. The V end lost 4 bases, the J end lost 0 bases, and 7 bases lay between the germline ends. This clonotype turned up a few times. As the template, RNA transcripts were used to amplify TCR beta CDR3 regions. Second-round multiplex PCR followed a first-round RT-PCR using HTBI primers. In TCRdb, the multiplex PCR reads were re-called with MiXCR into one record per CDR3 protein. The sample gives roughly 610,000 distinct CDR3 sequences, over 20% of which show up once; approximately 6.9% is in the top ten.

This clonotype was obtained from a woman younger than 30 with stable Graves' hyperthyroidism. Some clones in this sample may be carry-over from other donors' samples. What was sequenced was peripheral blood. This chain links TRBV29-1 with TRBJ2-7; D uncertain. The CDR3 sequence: CSVVPSSYEQYF. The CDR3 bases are TGCAGCGTTGTTCCTTCCTCCTACGAGCAGTACTTC.